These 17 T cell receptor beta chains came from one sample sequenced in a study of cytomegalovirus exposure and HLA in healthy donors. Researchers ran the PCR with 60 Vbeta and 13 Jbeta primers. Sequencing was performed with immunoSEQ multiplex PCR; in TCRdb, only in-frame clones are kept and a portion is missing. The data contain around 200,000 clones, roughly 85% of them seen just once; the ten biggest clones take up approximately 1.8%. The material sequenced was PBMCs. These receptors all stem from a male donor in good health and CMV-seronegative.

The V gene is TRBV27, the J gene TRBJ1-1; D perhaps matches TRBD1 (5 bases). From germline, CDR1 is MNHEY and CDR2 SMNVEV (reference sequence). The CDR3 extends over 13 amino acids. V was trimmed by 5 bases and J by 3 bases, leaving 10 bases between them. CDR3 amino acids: CASSTAGYTEAFF. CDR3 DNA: TGTGCCAGCAGTACGGCAGGGTACACTGAAGCTTTCTTT.

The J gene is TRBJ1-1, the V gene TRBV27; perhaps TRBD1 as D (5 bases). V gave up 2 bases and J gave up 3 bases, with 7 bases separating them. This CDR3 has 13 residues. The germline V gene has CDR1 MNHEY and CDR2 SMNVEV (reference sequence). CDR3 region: CASSLRGDTEAFF. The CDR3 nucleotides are TGTGCCAGCAGTTTACGGGGGGACACTGAAGCTTTCTTT.

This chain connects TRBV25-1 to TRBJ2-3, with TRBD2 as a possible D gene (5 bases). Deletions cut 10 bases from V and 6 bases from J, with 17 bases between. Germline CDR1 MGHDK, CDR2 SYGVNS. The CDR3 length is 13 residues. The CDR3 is CATGVKEWDTQYF. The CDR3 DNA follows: TGTGCCACCGGGGTAAAGGAGTGGGATACGCAGTATTTT.

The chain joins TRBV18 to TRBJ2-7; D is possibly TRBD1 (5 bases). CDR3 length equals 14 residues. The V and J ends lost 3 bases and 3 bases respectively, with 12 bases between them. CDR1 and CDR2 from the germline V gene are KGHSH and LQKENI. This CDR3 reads CASSPGLDYYEQYF. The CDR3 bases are TGTGCCAGCTCACCGGGGCTAGATTACTACGAGCAGTACTTC.

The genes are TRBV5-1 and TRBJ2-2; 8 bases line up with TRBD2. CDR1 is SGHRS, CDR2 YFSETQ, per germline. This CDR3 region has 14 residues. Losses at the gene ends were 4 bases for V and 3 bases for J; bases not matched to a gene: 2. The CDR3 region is CASSHGGDTGELFF. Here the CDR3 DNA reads TGCGCCAGCAGCCACGGGGGGGACACCGGGGAGCTGTTTTTT.

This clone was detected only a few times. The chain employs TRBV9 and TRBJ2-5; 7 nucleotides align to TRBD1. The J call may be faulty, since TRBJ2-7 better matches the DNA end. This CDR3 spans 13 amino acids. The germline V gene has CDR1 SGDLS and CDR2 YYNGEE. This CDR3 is CASSVDREYEQYF. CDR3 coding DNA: TGTGCCAGCAGCGTCGACAGGGAATACGAGCAGTACTTC.

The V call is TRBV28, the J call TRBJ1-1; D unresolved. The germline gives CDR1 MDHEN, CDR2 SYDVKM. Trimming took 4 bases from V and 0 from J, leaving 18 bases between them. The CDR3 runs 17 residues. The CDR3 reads CASSSYVQFAVNTEAFF. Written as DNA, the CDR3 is TGTGCCAGCAGTTCTTATGTACAATTCGCCGTGAACACTGAAGCTTTCTTT. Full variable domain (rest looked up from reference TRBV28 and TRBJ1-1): DVKVTQSSRYLVKRTGEKVFLECVQDMDHENMFWYRQDPGLGLRLIYFSYDVKMKEKGDIPEGYSVSREKKERFSLILESASTNQTSMYLCASSSYVQFAVNTEAFFGQGTRLTVV.

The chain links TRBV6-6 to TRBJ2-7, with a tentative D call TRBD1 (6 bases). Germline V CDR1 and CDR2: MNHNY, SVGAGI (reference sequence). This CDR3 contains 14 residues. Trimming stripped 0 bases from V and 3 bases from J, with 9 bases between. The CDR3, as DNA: TGTGCCAGCAGTTACTCGATGACAGGCTACGAGCAGTACTTC. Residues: CASSYSMTGYEQYF.

In DNA, the CDR3 is TGTGCCAGCAGTTTAAGTGGACAGGGATTCGAGCAGTACTTC. Residues: CASSLSGQGFEQYF. The chain carries TRBV28 and TRBJ2-7; TRBD1 matches 8 bases. Germline trimming cut 2 bases from V and 6 bases from J; bases unmatched to any gene: 6. Germline V gives CDR1 MDHEN, CDR2 SYDVKM. This CDR3 contains 14 residues.

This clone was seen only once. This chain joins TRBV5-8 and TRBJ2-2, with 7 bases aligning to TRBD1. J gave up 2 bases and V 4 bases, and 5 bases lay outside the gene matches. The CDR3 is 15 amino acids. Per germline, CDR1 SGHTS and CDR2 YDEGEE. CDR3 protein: CASSNGQVNTGELFF. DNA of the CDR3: TGTGCCAGCAGCAACGGACAGGTTAACACCGGGGAGCTGTTTTTT.

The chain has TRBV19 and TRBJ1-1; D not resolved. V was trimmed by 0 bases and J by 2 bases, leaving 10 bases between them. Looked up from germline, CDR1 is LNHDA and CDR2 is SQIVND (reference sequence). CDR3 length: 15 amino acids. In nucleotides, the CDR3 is TGTGCCAGTAGTATAGATCTGTTTCTTAACACTGAAGCTTTCTTT. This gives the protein CASSIDLFLNTEAFF.

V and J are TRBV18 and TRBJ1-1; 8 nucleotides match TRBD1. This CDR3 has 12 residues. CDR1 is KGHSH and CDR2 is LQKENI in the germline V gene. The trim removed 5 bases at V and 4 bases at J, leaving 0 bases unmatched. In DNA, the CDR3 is TGTGCCAGCTCAGACAGGGGCACTGAAGCTTTCTTT. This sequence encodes CASSDRGTEAFF.

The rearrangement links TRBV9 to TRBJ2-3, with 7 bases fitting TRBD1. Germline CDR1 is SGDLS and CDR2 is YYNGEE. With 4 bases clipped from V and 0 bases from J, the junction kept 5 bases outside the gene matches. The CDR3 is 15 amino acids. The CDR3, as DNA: TGTGCCAGCAGCTTTTACAGGGGTAGCACAGATACGCAGTATTTT. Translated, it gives CASSFYRGSTDTQYF.

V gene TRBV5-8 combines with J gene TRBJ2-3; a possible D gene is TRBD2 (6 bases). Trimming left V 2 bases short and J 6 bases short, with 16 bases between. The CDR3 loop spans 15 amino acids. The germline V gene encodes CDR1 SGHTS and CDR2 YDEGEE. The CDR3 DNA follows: TGTGCCAGCAGCTTAGGGAGGTTGAGGTGGGATACGCAGTATTTT. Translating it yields CASSLGRLRWDTQYF.

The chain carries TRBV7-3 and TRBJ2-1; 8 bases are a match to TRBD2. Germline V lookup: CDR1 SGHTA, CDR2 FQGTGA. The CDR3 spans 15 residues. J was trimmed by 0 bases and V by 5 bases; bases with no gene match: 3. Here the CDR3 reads CASSTGGGSYNEQFF. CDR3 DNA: TGTGCCAGCAGCACCGGGGGGGGCTCCTACAATGAGCAGTTCTTC.

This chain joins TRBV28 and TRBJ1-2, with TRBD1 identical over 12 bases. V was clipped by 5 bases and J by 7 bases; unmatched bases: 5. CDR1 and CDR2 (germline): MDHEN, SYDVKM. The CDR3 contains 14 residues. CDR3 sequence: CASSRGQGAGGYTF. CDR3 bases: TGTGCCAGCAGTAGGGGACAGGGGGCCGGTGGCTACACCTTC.

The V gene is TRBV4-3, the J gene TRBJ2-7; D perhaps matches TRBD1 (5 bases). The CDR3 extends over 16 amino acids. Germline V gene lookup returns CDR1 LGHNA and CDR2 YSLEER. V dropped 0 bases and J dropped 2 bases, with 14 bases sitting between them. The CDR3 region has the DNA TGCGCCAGCAGCCAAGATCCCCCACAGGAAACCTACGAGCAGTACTTC. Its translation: CASSQDPPQETYEQYF.